The clone carrying this TCR beta chain showed up many times. The antigen is not known. CDR1 and CDR2 (germline): KGHSH, LQKENI. CDR3 length: 16 residues. The ends lost 4 bases at V and 7 bases at J; junction bases unmatched: 6. Using its own MiXCR run on the 5' RACE reads, TCRdb lists one record per CDR3 protein. The sample yields 120,000 or so distinct CDR3 sequences, about 3.2% seen once. The sample is drawn from a study of neurological immune-mediated disorders. Findings and limits, study-wide: Among 34 multiple sclerosis patients, phylogenetic grouping put the repertoires of 18 into a single related-CDR3 cluster, a possible signature. In HTLV-1-associated myelopathy, TCR clonal expansion was greatest, whereas multiple sclerosis had the least, falling below healthy controls.

The unsorted libraries were produced from 2 million PBMCs held at -80 C. The chain joins TRBV18 to TRBJ2-1; TRBD2 matches 14 bases. Sequencing input: PBMCs. This sequence was found in a woman aged 25 to 39 with multiple sclerosis. The DNA for the CDR3 is TGTGCCAGCTCACACCAGCGGACTAGCGGGAGGAATGAGCAGTTCTTC. Protein sequence: CASSHQRTSGRNEQFF.